This is a list of T cell receptor beta chains from one sample in a study of T cell responses to AZD1222 COVID-19 vaccine. Only in-frame clones appear in the TCRdb table, and some are missing; sequencing was by immunoSEQ multiplex PCR. The table shows around 140,000 clones, with 80% to 90% occurring only once. The sample in question was peripheral blood, obtained on day 0 of AZD1222 vaccination. The source of these receptors is an adult in good health. Each CDR3 is given with its conserved first and last residue. D genes are given only for firm matches. Clone size appears in some rows only: once, few, many, or a class for an expanded clone.

V: TRBV25-1; D: TRBD1; size: NA; J: TRBJ2-5; DNA: TGTGCCAGCAGCCCGACCGGGACAGGGCCCAGGGAGACCCAGTACTTC; CDR3: CASSPTGTGPRETQYF
V: TRBV6-5; D: NA; size: NA; J: TRBJ1-1; DNA: TGTGCCAGCAGCGACCGAGGGACTGAAGCTTTCTTT; CDR3: CASSDRGTEAFF
V: TRBV6-5; D: NA; size: NA; J: TRBJ2-7; DNA: TGTGCCAGCAGTCCGCGGGCAGGGGCGTACGAGCAGTACTTC; CDR3: CASSPRAGAYEQYF
V: TRBV7-2; D: TRBD2; size: NA; J: TRBJ2-7; DNA: TGTGCCAGCAGCTTAGGGACTAGCGGGGTGGGTTCCTACGAGCAGTACTTC; CDR3: CASSLGTSGVGSYEQYF
V: TRBV6-5; D: NA; size: NA; J: TRBJ1-1; DNA: TGTGCCAGCATTAAGGGGGGGACTGAAGCTTTCTTT; CDR3: CASIKGGTEAFF
V: TRBV5-6; D: NA; size: NA; J: TRBJ1-2; DNA: TGTGCCAGCAGCCGCAGTGATGGCTACACCTTC; CDR3: CASSRSDGYTF
V: TRBV5-4; D: TRBD2; size: NA; J: TRBJ2-7; DNA: TGTGCCAGCAGCTTGCCCGGGAGGGACTACGAGCAGTACTTC; CDR3: CASSLPGRDYEQYF
V: TRBV24-1; D: NA; size: NA; J: TRBJ1-5; DNA: TGTGCCACCAGTGGAAATGGAAGAAAGGGTCAGCCCCAGCATTTT; CDR3: CATSGNGRKGQPQHF
V: TRBV13; D: NA; size: NA; J: TRBJ1-5; DNA: TGTGCCAGCAGCCGGGGGCCGAATAGCAATCAGCCCCAGCATTTT; CDR3: CASSRGPNSNQPQHF
V: TRBV6-5; D: NA; size: NA; J: TRBJ1-5; DNA: TGTGCCAGCTCAAGGGGCAATCAGCCCCAGCATTTT; CDR3: CASSRGNQPQHF
V: TRBV27; D: NA; size: NA; J: TRBJ1-1; DNA: TGTGCCAGCAGTTTGGACGGCTTTGAAGCTTTCTTT; CDR3: CASSLDGFEAFF
V: TRBV7-9; D: NA; size: NA; J: TRBJ1-3; DNA: TGTGCCAGCAGCTCCAGGGGAGAAATAGTCTCTGGAAACACCATATATTTT; CDR3: CASSSRGEIVSGNTIYF
V: TRBV18; D: NA; size: few; J: TRBJ2-3; DNA: TGTGCCAGCTCACCTTCCGACCCCACAGATACGCAGTATTTT; CDR3: CASSPSDPTDTQYF
V: TRBV6-2/TRBV6-3; D: TRBD2; size: NA; J: TRBJ2-7; DNA: TGTGCCAGCAGTGACCCGGGACTAGCGACGGAGCAGTACTTC; CDR3: CASSDPGLATEQYF
V: TRBV18; D: TRBD1; size: NA; J: TRBJ1-2; DNA: TGTGCCAGCTCACCAGACAGGGGGCAGCGCTACACCTTC; CDR3: CASSPDRGQRYTF
V: TRBV6-6; D: TRBD1; size: NA; J: TRBJ1-5; DNA: TGTGCCAGCAGGTTCGGGACAGGGGACCAGCCCCAGCATTTT; CDR3: CASRFGTGDQPQHF
V: TRBV28; D: NA; size: NA; J: TRBJ1-2; DNA: TGTGCCAGCAGTTCAACAGGGTGGACGATGAGCTACACCTTC; CDR3: CASSSTGWTMSYTF
V: TRBV28; D: NA; size: NA; J: TRBJ1-1; DNA: TGTGCCAGCAGCCCCATGACGGGGTACGACACTGAAGCTTTCTTT; CDR3: CASSPMTGYDTEAFF
V: TRBV4-1; D: TRBD1; size: NA; J: TRBJ2-7; DNA: TGCGCCAGCAGCCAACCCGGGACAGGGTCCTACGAGCAGTACTTC; CDR3: CASSQPGTGSYEQYF
V: TRBV30; D: NA; size: NA; J: TRBJ2-5; DNA: TGTGCCTGGAGTCAAGACTACGGGACCCAGTACTTC; CDR3: CAWSQDYGTQYF
V: TRBV2; D: NA; size: NA; J: TRBJ2-4; DNA: TGTGCCAGCAGTGTATACCCCAAAAACATTCAGTACTTC; CDR3: CASSVYPKNIQYF
V: TRBV2; D: TRBD2; size: NA; J: TRBJ2-1; DNA: TGTGCCAGCAGTGAATTCGGACTAGCGGGAGTCAGTGAGCAGTTCTTC; CDR3: CASSEFGLAGVSEQFF
V: TRBV7-3; D: TRBD1; size: NA; J: TRBJ1-1; DNA: TGTGCCAGCAGCTTAAGACAGGGGGCTGAAGCTTTCTTT; CDR3: CASSLRQGAEAFF
V: TRBV12-3/TRBV12-4; D: NA; size: NA; J: TRBJ1-2; DNA: TGTGCCAGCAGCACCGGGAGGAGACAAGGCTACACCTTC; CDR3: CASSTGRRQGYTF
V: TRBV29-1; D: NA; size: NA; J: TRBJ1-3; DNA: TGCAGCGTTATGCAGTCATCTGGAAACACCATATATTTT; CDR3: CSVMQSSGNTIYF
V: TRBV19; D: NA; size: NA; J: TRBJ2-1; DNA: TGTGCCAGTACCGACAGGGCTGGACTAGCAAATGAGCAGTTCTTC; CDR3: CASTDRAGLANEQFF
V: TRBV5-5; D: NA; size: NA; J: TRBJ1-2; DNA: TGTGCCAGCAGCCAAACACGGGAGCACGGGGGAGGCTACACCTTC; CDR3: CASSQTREHGGGYTF
V: TRBV6-2/TRBV6-3; D: NA; size: NA; J: TRBJ2-2; DNA: TGTGCCAGCAGTTACTCCCGCCCTCCGGACTCGCGGGCCGGGGAGCTGTTTTTT; CDR3: CASSYSRPPDSRAGELFF
V: TRBV7-9; D: NA; size: NA; J: TRBJ1-3; DNA: TGTGCCAGCAGCCCGCCAAGCAGGGGAGCTGGAAACACCATATATTTT; CDR3: CASSPPSRGAGNTIYF
V: TRBV29-1; D: TRBD1; size: NA; J: TRBJ1-2; DNA: TGCAGCGTTGCTCGGGGACAGGGAAGGTTGGGGGATGGCTACACCTTC; CDR3: CSVARGQGRLGDGYTF
V: TRBV4-2; D: NA; size: NA; J: TRBJ1-2; DNA: TGTGCCAGCAGCCCACGGACAGACTATGGCTACACCTTC; CDR3: CASSPRTDYGYTF
V: TRBV4-3; D: NA; size: NA; J: TRBJ2-1; DNA: TGCGCCAGCAGCGGATCCTACAATGAGCAGTTCTTC; CDR3: CASSGSYNEQFF
V: TRBV15; D: NA; size: NA; J: TRBJ1-1; DNA: TGTGCCACCAGCAGCGGGGGGGTGAACACTGAAGCTTTCTTT; CDR3: CATSSGGVNTEAFF
V: TRBV19; D: NA; size: NA; J: TRBJ1-1; DNA: TGTGCCAGTACCCCCCGGGGGAACGTGAACACTGAAGCTTTCTTT; CDR3: CASTPRGNVNTEAFF
V: TRBV12-3/TRBV12-4; D: NA; size: NA; J: TRBJ2-7; DNA: TGTGCCAGCAGTTTCGGCAGCCCCTACGAGCAGTACTTC; CDR3: CASSFGSPYEQYF
V: TRBV15; D: NA; size: NA; J: TRBJ2-1; DNA: TGTGCCACCAGCCGCGCTTTAGGGATCGTGGACAATGAGCAGTTCTTC; CDR3: CATSRALGIVDNEQFF
V: TRBV7-9; D: NA; size: NA; J: TRBJ1-5; DNA: TGTGCCAGCAGTTTGGACGGGCTACAGCCCCAGCATTTT; CDR3: CASSLDGLQPQHF
V: TRBV25-1; D: NA; size: NA; J: TRBJ2-3; DNA: TGTGCCAGCAGTGAGGGACTCGGCACAGATACGCAGTATTTT; CDR3: CASSEGLGTDTQYF
V: TRBV5-5; D: NA; size: once; J: TRBJ1-2; DNA: TGTGCCAGCAGCTTGTGGACCTATGGCTACACCTTC; CDR3: CASSLWTYGYTF
V: TRBV6-6; D: NA; size: NA; J: TRBJ1-3; DNA: TGTGCCAGCAGTAAAGACGCCTATTCTGGAAACACCATATATTTT; CDR3: CASSKDAYSGNTIYF
V: TRBV18; D: NA; size: NA; J: TRBJ2-7; DNA: TGTGCCAGCTCACCAGGGGCTTCCTACGAGCAGTACTTC; CDR3: CASSPGASYEQYF
V: TRBV19; D: NA; size: NA; J: TRBJ1-5; DNA: TGTGCCAGTAGTCCGACGAGGCTACAGCCCCAGCATTTT; CDR3: CASSPTRLQPQHF
V: TRBV7-2; D: TRBD1; size: NA; J: TRBJ2-3; DNA: TGTGCCAGCAGCTGGGCCGGGACAGTTCAGGATACGCAGTATTTT; CDR3: CASSWAGTVQDTQYF
V: TRBV5-1; D: TRBD1; size: NA; J: TRBJ2-5; DNA: TGCGCCAGCAGCTTGGCTCAGGGGGTGAGTTCCCAAGAGACCCAGTACTTC; CDR3: CASSLAQGVSSQETQYF
V: TRBV19; D: TRBD1; size: NA; J: TRBJ1-5; DNA: TGTGCCAGTAGTATAGCGGGACAGTGGGCAAGGCCCCAGCATTTT; CDR3: CASSIAGQWARPQHF
V: TRBV18; D: NA; size: NA; J: TRBJ1-1; DNA: TGTGCCAGCTCACCGGCCCCGAACACTGAAGCTTTCTTT; CDR3: CASSPAPNTEAFF
V: TRBV9; D: TRBD1; size: NA; J: TRBJ1-2; DNA: TGTGCCAGCAGCACGCGACTCGCCGGGACAGGACCTTATGGCTACACCTTC; CDR3: CASSTRLAGTGPYGYTF
V: TRBV10-3; D: NA; size: NA; J: TRBJ1-2; DNA: TGTGCCACCCAGGCGGGATGGGGTGGCTACACCTTC; CDR3: CATQAGWGGYTF
V: TRBV19; D: TRBD2; size: NA; J: TRBJ2-2; DNA: TGTGCCAGTACCAAGGGAGGGGGACTAGGTAACACCGGGGAGCTGTTTTTT; CDR3: CASTKGGGLGNTGELFF